This is a list of T cell receptor beta chains from one sample in a study of OX40 agonist ivuxolimab in advanced cancers. Measured with immunoSEQ multiplex PCR; TCRdb has only the in-frame clones, and not every one. The sample includes some 86,000 clones, approximately 86% of them seen just once. The source material was CD4+ or CD8+ T cells sorted from blood, sampled in a trial of the OX40 agonist ivuxolimab. The receptors originated from an adult with an advanced solid tumor such as melanoma, head and neck, liver or kidney cancer. Both conserved end residues are part of each CDR3. A D gene is named only where the DNA matches it firmly. Only some rows state a clone size, as once, few, many or a class for expanded clones.

D gene	clone size	V gene	J gene	CDR3 DNA	CDR3 protein
NA	NA	TRBV11-2	TRBJ2-3	TGTGCCAGCAGCTCATGGGAGGGCACAGATACGCAGTATTTT	CASSSWEGTDTQYF
NA	NA	TRBV29-1	TRBJ1-4	TGCAGCGTTGAGGGTACAACTAATGAAAAACTGTTTTTT	CSVEGTTNEKLFF
NA	NA	TRBV19	TRBJ2-6	TGTGCCAGTGGTTCTGGGGCCAACGTCCTGACTTTC	CASGSGANVLTF
NA	NA	TRBV27	TRBJ1-1	TGTGCCAGCAGTTCGCGCAGTATGAACACTGAAGCTTTCTTT	CASSSRSMNTEAFF
NA	NA	TRBV28	TRBJ2-7	TGTGCCAGCAGTCCCCCGGCGGGCGAGCAGTACTTC	CASSPPAGEQYF
NA	NA	TRBV28	TRBJ1-2	TGTGCCAGTTATTCTCCGACGGCAATGTATGGCTACACCTTC	CASYSPTAMYGYTF
TRBD2	NA	TRBV5-4	TRBJ2-7	TGTGCCAGCAGCTTGGGGCTAGCGGGAGCGGTATACGAGCAGTACTTC	CASSLGLAGAVYEQYF
TRBD2	NA	TRBV7-8	TRBJ2-5	TGTGCCAGCAGCCCCACTAGCGCCGAGACCCAGTACTTC	CASSPTSAETQYF
NA	NA	TRBV4-3	TRBJ1-4	TGCGCCAGCAGCCAACTAGGACAGCTTAATGAAAAACTGTTTTTT	CASSQLGQLNEKLFF
NA	NA	TRBV4-3	TRBJ2-1	TGCGCCAGCAGCTGGGGACTGGAGACGCCGGTCGAGCAGTTCTTC	CASSWGLETPVEQFF
NA	NA	TRBV5-6	TRBJ1-3	TGTGCCAGCAGCTTTGGAAACACCATATATTTT	CASSFGNTIYF
NA	NA	TRBV5-4	TRBJ2-3	TGTGCCAGCAGCCCACCATCCGGGACCACAGATACGCAGTATTTT	CASSPPSGTTDTQYF
NA	NA	TRBV9	TRBJ1-4	TGTGCCAGCAGCGTAGTTGGGAGGCGCGATAATGAAAAACTGTTTTTT	CASSVVGRRDNEKLFF
TRBD1	once	TRBV11-2	TRBJ1-4	TGTGCCAGCAGCTTACGGGACAGCACTAATGAAAAACTGTTTTTT	CASSLRDSTNEKLFF
NA	NA	TRBV28	TRBJ1-1	TGTGCCAGCTTAGGCCCAAAACAGGGGAACACTGAAGCTTTCTTT	CASLGPKQGNTEAFF
NA	NA	TRBV9	TRBJ2-3	TGTGCCAGCAGCCGGGACCTCGGAGATACGCAGTATTTT	CASSRDLGDTQYF
TRBD2	NA	TRBV4-1	TRBJ2-1	TGCGCCAGCAGCCAAGATCGCGGGAGGTACAACTCCCAGCAGTTCTTC	CASSQDRGRYNSQQFF
NA	NA	TRBV14	TRBJ2-5	TGTGCCAGCAGCCAAGGGCGACAGCCAAAGGGGGAGACCCAGTACTTC	CASSQGRQPKGETQYF
NA	NA	TRBV7-2	TRBJ2-2	TGTGCCAGCAGCTTAAGTGGCGGGACCATAAACACCGGGGAGCTGTTTTTT	CASSLSGGTINTGELFF
NA	NA	TRBV19	TRBJ2-1	TGTGCCAGTAGTTCCGGACCCTACAATGAGCAGTTCTTC	CASSSGPYNEQFF
NA	NA	TRBV28	TRBJ1-2	TGTGCCAGCAGTTTGAGGTCTAACTATGGCTACACCTTC	CASSLRSNYGYTF
NA	NA	TRBV9	TRBJ1-6	TGTGCCAGCAGCGGGGACTCCTATAATTCACCCCTCCACTTT	CASSGDSYNSPLHF